The clone carrying this TCR beta chain was picked up a small number of times. The antigen remains unidentified. Alongside a J-beta primer mix, a sample-barcoded 5' primer served in a second PCR lasting about 7 to 12 cycles. TCRdb re-called the 5' RACE reads through MiXCR, storing one row per CDR3 protein. The sample gives approximately 690,000 distinct CDR3 sequences, 40% to 45% of which show up once; 30% is in the top ten. This sample was included in a study of blood T cells in healthy people across ages. Study information: With template switching, about one barcoded beta molecule was captured per two T cells.

Every donor gave ten milliliters of peripheral blood. Study-level results: Comparison with aged donors showed that long-lived donors had more naive CD4+ cells and higher diversity.

V gave up 0 bases and J gave up 8 bases, with 21 bases separating them. The CDR3 is made up of 17 amino acids. Germline CDR1 and CDR2: SGHRS and YFSETQ. Material for sequencing was blood. This clonotype originated in a man older than 75 in good health. The rearrangement links TRBV5-1 to TRBJ2-1; the D gene is possibly TRBD2 (6 bases). CDR3 in DNA: TGCGCCAGCAGCTTGGCCTCCGGGACTCTGAGTTTCCATGAGCAGTTCTTC. This gives the protein CASSLASGTLSFHEQFF.